The 32 T cell receptor beta chains reported below all come from one sample, sequenced in a study of radiotherapy plus CTLA-4 blockade in lung cancer. Clones were sequenced by immunoSEQ multiplex PCR, and TCRdb holds only the in-frame ones, with some missing. The sample has 75,000 to 100,000 clones; approximately 74% are singletons. This sample comprised peripheral blood, obtained from a patient treated with radiotherapy plus ipilimumab. The receptors were gathered from a human donor with non-small cell lung cancer who had a partial response to radiotherapy plus ipilimumab. Some clones in this sample may be carry-over from other donors' samples.

This chain connects TRBV18 to TRBJ2-2; D might be TRBD1 (6 bases). The CDR3 is 16 residues long. Germline V CDR1 and CDR2: KGHSH, LQKENI. V was pared by 5 bases and J by 6 bases, with 19 bases between. CDR3 protein: CASSAHRAENAGELFF. The CDR3 nucleotides are TGTGCCAGCTCAGCGCACAGGGCAGAAAATGCCGGGGAGCTGTTTTTT.

The chain couples TRBV7-8 to TRBJ1-6; TRBD1 matches 9 bases. The CDR3 is 16 amino acids. CDR1 and CDR2 (germline): SGHVS, FQNEAQ. J was trimmed by 10 bases and V by 2 bases; bases with no gene match: 9. This CDR3 is CASSLPGQGLGSPLHF. In DNA, the CDR3 is TGTGCCAGCAGCTTACCAGGACAGGGGCTTGGGTCACCCCTCCACTTT.

This clone was counted a few times. CDR3 DNA: TGTGCCAGTAGTATCGAGACTAGCGGGAGCAGTGAGCAGTTCTTC. It is translated as CASSIETSGSSEQFF. The chain employs TRBV19 and TRBJ2-1, with 12 bases aligning to TRBD2. Germline CDR1 and CDR2: LNHDA and SQIVND (reference sequence). After removal of 3 bases from V and 9 bases from J, the junction contained 6 bases not matched to a gene. The CDR3 spans 15 residues.

J is TRBJ2-1 and V is TRBV11-3, with 13 positions matching TRBD2. CDR1 and CDR2 (germline): SGHNT, YENEEA. The CDR3 has 17 residues. The trim removed 1 base at V and 7 bases at J, leaving 7 bases unmatched. CDR3 bases: TGTGCCAGCAGCTTAGGTACTAGCGGGGGGGCCCGAAATGAGCAGTTCTTC. As protein: CASSLGTSGGARNEQFF. Full variable domain (rest looked up from reference TRBV11-3 and TRBJ2-1): EAGVVQSPRYKIIEKKQPVAFWCNPISGHNTLYWYLQNLGQGPELLIRYENEEAVDDSQLPKDRFSAERLKGVDSTLKIQPAELGDSAVYLCASSLGTSGGARNEQFFGPGTRLTVL.

The genes are TRBV7-9 and TRBJ2-7; TRBD2 aligns across 9 bases. The CDR3 is made up of 16 amino acids. V dropped 1 base and J dropped 6; count of bases not matched to a gene: 10. Looked up from germline, CDR1 is SEHNR and CDR2 is FQNEAQ (reference sequence). The CDR3 region is CASSLGVGAGGGEQYF. The CDR3 coding sequence is TGTGCCAGCAGCTTAGGGGTTGGAGCGGGAGGCGGCGAGCAGTACTTC.

This clone was observed a single time. This chain uses TRBV7-8 with TRBJ2-4; D not certain. This CDR3 contains 13 residues. The germline V gene encodes CDR1 SGHVS and CDR2 FQNEAQ. Trimming took 3 bases from V and 5 from J, leaving 8 bases between them. The CDR3 region is CASSLDQENIQYF. DNA for the CDR3: TGTGCCAGCAGCTTGGATCAGGAAAACATTCAGTACTTC.

The gene calls are TRBV7-2 and TRBJ2-5, with TRBD2 identical over 13 bases. V lost 4 bases and J lost 2; bases outside the gene matches: 4. Germline lookup yields CDR1 SGHTA and CDR2 FQGNSA. The CDR3 totals 16 residues. DNA for the CDR3: TGTGCCAGCAGCTCGTCACTAGCGGGGGGGCAAGAGACCCAGTACTTC. Encoded protein: CASSSSLAGGQETQYF. Looking up the rest from reference TRBV7-2 and TRBJ2-5 gives the full variable domain: GAGVSQSPSNKVTEKGKDVELRCDPISGHTALYWYRQSLGQGLEFLIYFQGNSAPDKSGLPSDRFSAERTGGSVSTLTIQRTQQEDSAVYLCASSSSLAGGQETQYFGPGTRLLVL.

The chain uses TRBV19 and TRBJ1-2; no reliable D call. Looked up from germline, CDR1 is LNHDA and CDR2 is SQIVND (reference sequence). Deletions cut 5 bases from V and 4 bases from J, with 8 bases between. The length of the CDR3 is 12 residues. CDR3 DNA sequence: TGTGCCAGTAGTGAGGGCCTCTATGGCTACACCTTC. Translated, it gives CASSEGLYGYTF. The variable domain in full, with the rest retrieved from reference TRBV19 and TRBJ1-2, is DGGITQSPKYLFRKEGQNVTLSCEQNLNHDAMYWYRQDPGQGLRLIYYSQIVNDFQKGDIAEGYSVSREKKESFPLTVTSAQKNPTAFYLCASSEGLYGYTFGSGTRLTVV.

The chain recombines TRBV10-3 with TRBJ1-1; D gene unclear. CDR3 size: 13 residues. The germline V and J ends were trimmed by 10 bases and 6 bases, with 18 bases remaining between them. Germline CDR1 is ENHRY and CDR2 is SYGVKD. CDR3 nucleotides: TGTGCCAGTCACACAGATCCTCCGGCTGAAGCTTTCTTT. Translating it yields CASHTDPPAEAFF.

This clone was picked up a small number of times. This rearrangement joins TRBV5-1 to TRBJ2-2; possible D gene TRBD2, 6 bases. This CDR3 spans 14 amino acids. CDR1 is SGHRS and CDR2 is YFSETQ in the germline V gene. Between the trimmed V and J ends, which lost 1 base and 7 bases, there was a span of 11 bases. The CDR3 nucleotides are TGCGCCAGCAGCTTGACGGCGGGGTTCGGGGAGCTGTTTTTT. This codes for CASSLTAGFGELFF.

This rearrangement joins TRBV29-1 to TRBJ1-1; D possibly corresponds to TRBD1 (6 bases). The V end lost 7 bases, the J end lost 4 bases, and 16 bases lay between the germline ends. CDR3 length equals 13 residues. CDR1 and CDR2 (germline): SQVTM, ANQGSEA. In DNA, the CDR3 is TGCAGCGGCACAACAGGGATCCGCACTGAAGCTTTCTTT. Protein: CSGTTGIRTEAFF. Using reference TRBV29-1 and TRBJ1-1 for the parts outside the CDR3, the full variable domain is SAVISQKPSRDICQRGTSLTIQCQVDSQVTMMFWYRQQPGQSLTLIATANQGSEATYESGFVIDKFPISRPNLTFSTLTVSNMSPEDSSIYLCSGTTGIRTEAFFGQGTRLTVV.

In this sample, this clone turned up once. The V call is TRBV9, the J call TRBJ2-1; TRBD2 aligns across 8 bases. The V gene end was trimmed by 0 bases and the J gene end by 2 bases; junction bases not matched to a gene: 1. Germline assignment: CDR1 SGDLS and CDR2 YYNGEE. There are 15 residues in the CDR3. The DNA for the CDR3 is TGTGCCAGCAGCGTAGCGGGGGGGCCCTACAATGAGCAGTTCTTC. Its translation is CASSVAGGPYNEQFF.

This chain uses TRBV9 with TRBJ1-2, with 10 bases matching TRBD1. The CDR3 loop spans 17 amino acids. Per germline, CDR1 SGDLS and CDR2 YYNGEE. J gave up 6 bases and V 4 bases, and 15 bases lay outside the gene matches. CDR3 amino acids: CASSSTSFWTGGDGYTF. CDR3 bases: TGTGCCAGCAGCTCTACCTCCTTTTGGACAGGGGGAGATGGCTACACCTTC. Filled out from reference TRBV9 and TRBJ1-2, the complete variable domain reads DSGVTQTPKHLITATGQRVTLRCSPRSGDLSVYWYQQSLDQGLQFLIQYYNGEERAKGNILERFSAQQFPDLHSELNLSSLELGDSALYFCASSSTSFWTGGDGYTFGSGTRLTVV.

The chain joins TRBV19 to TRBJ2-5, with 7 positions matching TRBD1. This CDR3 is built from 14 residues. Germline CDR1 reads LNHDA; CDR2 reads SQIVND (reference sequence). Trimming took 4 bases from V and 1 from J; bases not matched to a gene: 3. CDR3 residues: CASSRGQSQETQYF. Written as DNA, the CDR3 is TGTGCCAGTAGTAGGGGACAGTCCCAAGAGACCCAGTACTTC.

Only one count was recorded for this clone. V gene TRBV11-1 combines with J gene TRBJ1-1; 8 bases are a match to TRBD1. The CDR3 loop spans 15 amino acids. Germline-derived CDR1 and CDR2 are SGHAT and FQDESV (reference sequence). V lost 6 bases to trimming and J lost 8 bases; unmatched junction nucleotides: 14. CDR3 protein: CASRKDRVQATEAFF. The CDR3 nucleotides read TGTGCCAGCAGGAAGGACAGGGTGCAAGCGACCGAAGCTTTCTTT.

The chain links TRBV6-6 to TRBJ2-5, with 8 bases aligning to TRBD2. The DNA end is more similar to TRBJ2-7, so the J call may be wrong. The length of the CDR3 is 16 residues. Germline lookup yields CDR1 MNHNY and CDR2 SVGAGI (reference sequence). The CDR3 loop reads CASSPGREAYSYEQYF. The CDR3 DNA follows: TGTGCCAGCAGCCCCGGGCGGGAGGCCTACTCCTACGAGCAGTACTTC.

The chain carries TRBV25-1 and TRBJ1-2, with D unresolved. V was pared by 5 bases and J by 2 bases, with 15 bases between. CDR1 is MGHDK and CDR2 is SYGVNS in the germline V gene. This CDR3 comprises 15 residues. The chain's CDR3 is CASSSHSIQNYGYTF. The CDR3 nucleotides read TGTGCCAGCAGTTCCCACTCGATACAGAACTATGGCTACACCTTC.

This clone has only a few counts. The chain carries TRBV6-6 and TRBJ1-2; 9 bases line up with TRBD1. The germline V gene has CDR1 MNHNY and CDR2 SVGAGI (reference sequence). The CDR3 length is 13 residues. Trimming removed 10 bases from V and 7 bases from J; junction bases left unmatched: 10. In DNA form, the CDR3 reads TGTGCCACCAACAGGGGGCAGCAGGGTGGCTACACCTTC. Its translation: CATNRGQQGGYTF.

The chain has TRBV4-1 and TRBJ2-7, with 8 bases identical to TRBD2. Germline V lookup: CDR1 MGHRA, CDR2 YSYEKL. With V trimmed by 0 bases and J by 4 bases, 8 bases remained unmatched. The CDR3 covers 16 residues. The CDR3 bases are TGCGCCAGCAGCCAAGAATGGCCAGCGGGAGTTTACGAGCAGTACTTC. The encoded protein is CASSQEWPAGVYEQYF.

The gene calls are TRBV4-3 and TRBJ1-6; D remains unclear. The CDR3 loop spans 15 amino acids. The germline V and J ends were trimmed by 1 base and 0 bases, with 4 bases remaining between them. Germline CDR1 reads LGHNA; CDR2 reads YSLEER. The CDR3 region is CASSQGSSYNSPLHF. The CDR3 nucleotides are TGCGCCAGCAGCCAAGGGAGCTCCTATAATTCACCCCTCCACTTT.

This chain joins TRBV7-2 and TRBJ2-7; no clear D. V lost 1 base, J lost 0 bases, and 7 bases lay in between. This CDR3 is built from 14 residues. Germline V CDR1 and CDR2: SGHTA, FQGNSA. CDR3 sequence reads: CASSLGGNSYEQYF. The CDR3 DNA reads TGTGCCAGCAGCTTAGGTGGCAACTCCTACGAGCAGTACTTC.

This clone came up once. The genes are TRBV18 and TRBJ2-2, with D possibly matching TRBD1 (6 bases). V lost 6 bases, J lost 9 bases, and 11 bases lay in between. The germline V gene has CDR1 KGHSH and CDR2 LQKENI. The CDR3 length is 12 residues. The CDR3 coding sequence is TGTGCCAGCTCTCTTGGACAGAGGGAGCTGTTTTTT. It codes for CASSLGQRELFF.

This clone was recorded only once. The chain links TRBV15 to TRBJ2-3; 12 bases map to TRBD1. Losses at the gene ends were 5 bases for V and 4 bases for J; bases not matched to a gene: 4. CDR1 is LNHNV, CDR2 YYDKDF, per germline (reference sequence). This CDR3 is built from 15 residues. This CDR3 reads CATSGRDRGPDTQYF. The CDR3 DNA reads TGTGCCACCAGCGGTCGGGACAGGGGGCCAGATACGCAGTATTTT.

The rearrangement joins TRBV7-9 to TRBJ2-2; D unclear. Between the trimmed V and J ends, which lost 3 bases and 2 bases, there was a span of 7 bases. Germline CDR1 SEHNR, CDR2 FQNEAQ (reference sequence). This CDR3 region has 14 residues. CDR3 nucleotide sequence: TGTGCCAGCAGCTTGGAGATCAACACCGGGGAGCTGTTTTTT. Amino acids: CASSLEINTGELFF.

The genes are TRBV4-2 and TRBJ2-1, with 11 bases matching TRBD2. Trimming cost V 4 bases and J 7 bases; bases outside gene matches: 3. The CDR3 loop spans 14 amino acids. Looked up from germline, CDR1 is LGHNA and CDR2 is YNFKEQ. CDR3 in DNA: TGTGCCAGCAGCCCTAGACTAGCGGGGAATGAGCAGTTCTTC. Translating it yields CASSPRLAGNEQFF.

This clone was seen only a few times. This rearrangement joins TRBV6-4 to TRBJ1-3; D perhaps matches TRBD1 (6 bases). V was pared by 6 bases and J by 0 bases, with 12 bases between. The CDR3 is 15 residues long. The germline V gene has CDR1 MRHNA and CDR2 SNTAGT. CDR3 residues: CASRSWGHSGNTIYF. In DNA, the CDR3 is TGTGCCAGCAGGTCTTGGGGACACTCTGGAAACACCATATATTTT.

The count of this clone is one. V is TRBV11-2 and J is TRBJ1-4; D uncertain. The CDR3 contains 13 residues. Trimming stripped 3 bases from V and 5 bases from J, with 7 bases between. CDR1 SGHAT and CDR2 FQNNGV come from the germline V gene. The chain's CDR3 is CASSFSRNEKLFF. CDR3 nucleotides: TGTGCCAGCAGCTTCTCACGGAATGAAAAACTGTTTTTT.

The chain carries TRBV5-1 and TRBJ2-5, with 8 bases aligning to TRBD2. The ends lost 3 bases at V and 8 bases at J; junction bases unmatched: 12. The CDR3 loop spans 15 amino acids. The germline V gene has CDR1 SGHRS and CDR2 YFSETQ. CDR3 in amino acids: CASSSEGGGPGTQYF. CDR3 nucleotide sequence: TGCGCCAGCAGCTCCGAGGGCGGGGGGCCAGGAACCCAGTACTTC.

The chain is built from TRBV28 and TRBJ1-4, with TRBD1 identical over 8 bases. The trim removed 4 bases at V and 2 bases at J, leaving 9 bases unmatched. The germline gives CDR1 MDHEN, CDR2 SYDVKM. This CDR3 spans 17 amino acids. The CDR3 region is CASSSLRQGLTNEKLFF. In nucleotides, the CDR3 is TGTGCCAGCAGTTCCCTTCGACAGGGGCTGACTAATGAAAAACTGTTTTTT.

The chain combines TRBV5-8 with TRBJ2-7, with D tentatively TRBD1 (6 bases). Trimming pared 4 bases from V and 3 bases from J, leaving 8 bases between. The CDR3 has 12 amino acids. CDR1 and CDR2 (germline): SGHTS, YDEGEE. CDR3: CASSPGVYEQYF. The DNA of the CDR3 is TGTGCCAGCAGCCCAGGGGTCTACGAGCAGTACTTC.

The rearrangement joins TRBV12-5 to TRBJ2-5; maybe TRBD1 (6 bases). Germline CDR1 is LGHNT and CDR2 is FRNRAP. The CDR3 spans 15 residues. V gave up 1 base and J gave up 1 base, with 10 bases separating them. This chain's CDR3 is CASGLGLGGQETQYF. The CDR3 DNA follows: TGTGCTAGTGGTTTGGGGTTAGGGGGCCAAGAGACCCAGTACTTC.

In this sample, this clone turned up a few times. The rearrangement uses TRBV10-3 and TRBJ2-7, with TRBD1 as a possible D gene (6 bases). CDR1 is ENHRY and CDR2 is SYGVKD in the germline V gene. The CDR3 runs to 14 residues. Trimming stripped 4 bases from V and 3 bases from J, with 13 bases between. The CDR3, as DNA: TGTGCCATCAGTGTAGGGGGATTGGGCTACGAGCAGTACTTC. It encodes CAISVGGLGYEQYF.